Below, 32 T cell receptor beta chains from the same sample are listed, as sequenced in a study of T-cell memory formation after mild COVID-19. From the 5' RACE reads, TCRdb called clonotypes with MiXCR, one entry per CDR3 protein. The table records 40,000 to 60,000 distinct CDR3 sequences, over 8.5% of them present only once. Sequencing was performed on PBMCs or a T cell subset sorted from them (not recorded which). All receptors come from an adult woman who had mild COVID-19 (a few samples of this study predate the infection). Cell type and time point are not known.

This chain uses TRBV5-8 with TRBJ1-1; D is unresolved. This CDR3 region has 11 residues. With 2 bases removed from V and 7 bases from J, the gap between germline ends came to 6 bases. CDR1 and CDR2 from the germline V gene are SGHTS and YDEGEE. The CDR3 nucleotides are TGTGCCAGCAGCTTTAGTATTGAAGCTTTCTTT. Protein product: CASSFSIEAFF.

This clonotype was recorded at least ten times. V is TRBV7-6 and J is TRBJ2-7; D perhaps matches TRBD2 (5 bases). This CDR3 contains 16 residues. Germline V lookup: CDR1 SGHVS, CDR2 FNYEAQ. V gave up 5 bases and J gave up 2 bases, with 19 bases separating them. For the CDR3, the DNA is TGTGCCAGCAGCATCCTAAGCGGCGAAGCAGCCTACGAGCAGTACTTC. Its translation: CASSILSGEAAYEQYF.

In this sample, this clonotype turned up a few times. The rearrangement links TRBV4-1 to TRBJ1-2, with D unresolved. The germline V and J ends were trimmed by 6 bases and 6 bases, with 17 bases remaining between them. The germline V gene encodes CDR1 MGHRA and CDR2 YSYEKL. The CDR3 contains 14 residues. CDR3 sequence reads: CASRRFAGNNGYTF. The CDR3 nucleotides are TGCGCCAGCAGACGGTTTGCGGGGAACAATGGCTACACCTTC.

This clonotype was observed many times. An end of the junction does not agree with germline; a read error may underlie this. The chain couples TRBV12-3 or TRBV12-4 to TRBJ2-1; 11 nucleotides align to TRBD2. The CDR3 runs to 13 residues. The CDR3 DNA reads TGTGCCAGCAGTATAGCGGGAGGGGAGCCGCAGTTCTTC. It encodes CASSIAGGEPQFF.

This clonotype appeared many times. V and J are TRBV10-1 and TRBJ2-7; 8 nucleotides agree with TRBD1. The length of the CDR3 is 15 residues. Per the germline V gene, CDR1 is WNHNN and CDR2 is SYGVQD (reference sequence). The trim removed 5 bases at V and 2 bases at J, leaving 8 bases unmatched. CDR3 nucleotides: TGCGCCAGCAGTATTACAGGGGGACCTCCCTACGAGCAGTACTTC. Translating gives CASSITGGPPYEQYF.

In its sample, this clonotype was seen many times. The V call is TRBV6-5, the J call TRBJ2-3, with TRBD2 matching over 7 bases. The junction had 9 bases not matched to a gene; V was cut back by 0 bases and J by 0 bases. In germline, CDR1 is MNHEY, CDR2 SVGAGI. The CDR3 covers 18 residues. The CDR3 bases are TGTGCCAGCAGTTACTCGATTAGGAGCGGGGCTAGCACAGATACGCAGTATTTT. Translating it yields CASSYSIRSGASTDTQYF.

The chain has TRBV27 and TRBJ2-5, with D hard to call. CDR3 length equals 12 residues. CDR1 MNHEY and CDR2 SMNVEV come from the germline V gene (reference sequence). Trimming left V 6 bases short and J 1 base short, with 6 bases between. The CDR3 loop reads CASRATQETQYF. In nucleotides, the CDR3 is TGTGCCAGCAGGGCCACCCAAGAGACCCAGTACTTC.

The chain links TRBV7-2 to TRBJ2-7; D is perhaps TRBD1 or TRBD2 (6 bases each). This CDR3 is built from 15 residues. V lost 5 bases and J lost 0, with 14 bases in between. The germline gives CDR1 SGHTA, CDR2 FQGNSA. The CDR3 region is CASSPAGGRSYEQYF. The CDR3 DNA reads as TGTGCCAGCAGCCCCGCCGGGGGCCGCTCCTACGAGCAGTACTTC.

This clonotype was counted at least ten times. The CDR3 region has the DNA TGTGCCATCAGTGGAACCGACTCGAGGAACTACGAGCAGTACTTC. Its protein is CAISGTDSRNYEQYF. The rearrangement links TRBV10-3 to TRBJ2-7; the D is unclear. V lost 4 bases and J 3 bases, leaving 16 bases between the germline ends. The CDR3 length is 15 residues. Germline V gene lookup returns CDR1 ENHRY and CDR2 SYGVKD.

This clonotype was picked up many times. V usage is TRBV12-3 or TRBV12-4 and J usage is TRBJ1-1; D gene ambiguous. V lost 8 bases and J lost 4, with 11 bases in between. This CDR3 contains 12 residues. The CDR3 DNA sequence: TGTGCCAGCGGATTTGGGTCCACTGAAGCTTTCTTT. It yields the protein CASGFGSTEAFF.

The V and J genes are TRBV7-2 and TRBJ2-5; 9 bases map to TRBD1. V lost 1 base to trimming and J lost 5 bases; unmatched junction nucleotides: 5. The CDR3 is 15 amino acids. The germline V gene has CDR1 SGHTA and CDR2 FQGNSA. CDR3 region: CASSLVYRGQETQYF. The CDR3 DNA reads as TGTGCCAGCAGCTTAGTGTACAGGGGGCAGGAGACCCAGTACTTC.

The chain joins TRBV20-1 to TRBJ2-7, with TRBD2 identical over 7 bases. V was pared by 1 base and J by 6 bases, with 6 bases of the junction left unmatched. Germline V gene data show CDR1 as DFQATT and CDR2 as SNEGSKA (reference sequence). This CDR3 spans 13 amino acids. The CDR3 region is CSARVKGGFEQYF. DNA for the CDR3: TGCAGTGCTAGAGTGAAGGGAGGGTTCGAGCAGTACTTC.

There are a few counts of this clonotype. The CDR3 nucleotides are TGCAGTGCTAGAGATTTGCGGGGATACAATGAGCAGTTCTTC. The encoded protein is CSARDLRGYNEQFF. The chain is built from TRBV20-1 and TRBJ2-1, with a possible D match to TRBD2 (6 bases). Between the trimmed V and J ends, which lost 0 bases and 4 bases, there was a span of 10 bases. The germline V gene encodes CDR1 DFQATT and CDR2 SNEGSKA (reference sequence). This CDR3 spans 14 amino acids.

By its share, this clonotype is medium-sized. This CDR3 reads CASSLAGGNTGELFF. CDR3 coding DNA: TGTGCCAGCAGTTTAGCGGGGGGGAACACCGGGGAGCTGTTTTTT. This chain joins TRBV12-3 or TRBV12-4 and TRBJ2-2, with a weak D call TRBD2 (6 bases). This CDR3 is built from 15 residues. Between the trimmed V and J ends, which lost 0 bases and 1 base, there was a span of 6 bases.

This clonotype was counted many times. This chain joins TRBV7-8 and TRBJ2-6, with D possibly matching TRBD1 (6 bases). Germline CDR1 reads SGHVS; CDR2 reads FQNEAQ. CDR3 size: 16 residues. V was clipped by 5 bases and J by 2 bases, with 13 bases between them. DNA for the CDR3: TGTGCCAGCAGCAACTCCAACAGGGCTGGGGCCAACGTCCTGACTTTC. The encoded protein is CASSNSNRAGANVLTF. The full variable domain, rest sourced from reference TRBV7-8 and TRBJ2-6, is GAGVSQSPRYKVAKRGQDVALRCDPISGHVSLFWYQQALGQGPEFLTYFQNEAQLDKSGLPSDRFFAERPEGSVSTLKIQRTQQEDSAVYLCASSNSNRAGANVLTFGAGSRLTVL.

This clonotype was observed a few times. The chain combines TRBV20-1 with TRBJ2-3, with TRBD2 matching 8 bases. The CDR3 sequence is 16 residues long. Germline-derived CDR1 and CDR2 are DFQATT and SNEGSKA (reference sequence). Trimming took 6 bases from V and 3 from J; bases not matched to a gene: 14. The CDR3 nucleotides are TGCAGTGCCTACTTAGCGGGGATGGGTCTTACAGATACGCAGTATTTT. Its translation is CSAYLAGMGLTDTQYF.

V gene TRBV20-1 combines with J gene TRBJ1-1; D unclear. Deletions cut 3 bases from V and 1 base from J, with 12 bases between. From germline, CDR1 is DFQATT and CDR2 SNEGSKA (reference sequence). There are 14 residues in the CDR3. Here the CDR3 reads CSASSSFGNTEAFF. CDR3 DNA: TGCAGTGCTAGTAGCAGCTTCGGGAACACTGAAGCTTTCTTT.

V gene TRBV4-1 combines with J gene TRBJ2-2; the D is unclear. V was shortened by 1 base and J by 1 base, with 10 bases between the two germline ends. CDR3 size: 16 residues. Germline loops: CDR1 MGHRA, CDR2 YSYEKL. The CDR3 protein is CASSQVLQMNTGELFF. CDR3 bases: TGCGCCAGCAGCCAAGTTTTACAGATGAACACCGGGGAGCTGTTTTTT.

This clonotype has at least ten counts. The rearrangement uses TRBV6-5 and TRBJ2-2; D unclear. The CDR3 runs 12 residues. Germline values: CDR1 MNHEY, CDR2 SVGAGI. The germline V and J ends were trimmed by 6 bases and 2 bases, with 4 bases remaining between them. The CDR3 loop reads CASRRNTGELFF. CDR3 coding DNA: TGTGCCAGCAGGAGAAACACCGGGGAGCTGTTTTTT.

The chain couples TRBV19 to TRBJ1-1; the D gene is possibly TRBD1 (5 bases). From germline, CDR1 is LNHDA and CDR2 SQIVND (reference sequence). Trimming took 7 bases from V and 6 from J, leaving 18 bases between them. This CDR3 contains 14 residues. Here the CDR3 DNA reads TGTGCCAGTACCCAGGGCCTGGGGAGGGCTGAAGCTTTCTTT. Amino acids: CASTQGLGRAEAFF. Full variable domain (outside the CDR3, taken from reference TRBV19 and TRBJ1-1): DGGITQSPKYLFRKEGQNVTLSCEQNLNHDAMYWYRQDPGQGLRLIYYSQIVNDFQKGDIAEGYSVSREKKESFPLTVTSAQKNPTAFYLCASTQGLGRAEAFFGQGTRLTVV.

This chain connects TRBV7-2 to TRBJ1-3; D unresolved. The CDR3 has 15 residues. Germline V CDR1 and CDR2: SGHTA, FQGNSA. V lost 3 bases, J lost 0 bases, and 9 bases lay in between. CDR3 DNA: TGTGCCAGCAGCTTTGACGGATCCTCTGGAAACACCATATATTTT. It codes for CASSFDGSSGNTIYF.

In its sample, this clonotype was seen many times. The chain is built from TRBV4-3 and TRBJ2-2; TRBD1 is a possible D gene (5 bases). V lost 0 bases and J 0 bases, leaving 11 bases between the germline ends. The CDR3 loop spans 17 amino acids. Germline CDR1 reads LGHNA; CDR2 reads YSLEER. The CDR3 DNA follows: TGCGCCAGCAGCCAAGAGCCGGACACCGCGAACACCGGGGAGCTGTTTTTT. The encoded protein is CASSQEPDTANTGELFF.

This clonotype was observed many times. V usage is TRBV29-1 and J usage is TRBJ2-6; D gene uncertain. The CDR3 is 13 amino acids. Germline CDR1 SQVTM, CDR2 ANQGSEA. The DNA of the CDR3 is TGCACCATAAGACTTGCTGGGGCCAACGTCCTGACTTTC. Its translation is CTIRLAGANVLTF.

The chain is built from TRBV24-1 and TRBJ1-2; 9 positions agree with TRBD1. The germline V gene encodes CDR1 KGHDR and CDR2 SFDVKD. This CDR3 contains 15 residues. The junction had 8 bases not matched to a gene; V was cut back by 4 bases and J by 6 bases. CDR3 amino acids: CATSDSGQGRDGYTF. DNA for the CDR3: TGTGCCACCAGTGACTCGGGACAGGGCCGGGATGGCTACACCTTC.

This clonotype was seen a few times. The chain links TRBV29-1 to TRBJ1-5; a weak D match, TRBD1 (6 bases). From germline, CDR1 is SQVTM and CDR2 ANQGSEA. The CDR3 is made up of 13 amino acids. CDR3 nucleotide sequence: TGCAGTGCCGGGGCAGGGGGCAATCAGCCCCAGCATTTT. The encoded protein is CSAGAGGNQPQHF.

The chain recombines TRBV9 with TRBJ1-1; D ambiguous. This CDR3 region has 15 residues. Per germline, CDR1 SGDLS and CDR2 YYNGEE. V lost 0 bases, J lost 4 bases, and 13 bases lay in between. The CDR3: CASSVGASRPTEAFF. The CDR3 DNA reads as TGTGCCAGCAGCGTAGGAGCCTCCCGGCCCACTGAAGCTTTCTTT.

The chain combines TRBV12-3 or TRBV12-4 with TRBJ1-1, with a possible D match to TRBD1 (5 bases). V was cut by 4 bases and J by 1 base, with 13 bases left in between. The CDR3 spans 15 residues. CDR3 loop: CASSYLRGKNTEAFF. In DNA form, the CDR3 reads TGTGCCAGCAGTTACCTCCGGGGCAAGAACACTGAAGCTTTCTTT.

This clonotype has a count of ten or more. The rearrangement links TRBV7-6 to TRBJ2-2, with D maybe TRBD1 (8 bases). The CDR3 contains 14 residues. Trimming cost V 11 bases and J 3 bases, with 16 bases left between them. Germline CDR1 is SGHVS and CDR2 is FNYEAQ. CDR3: CASRTGRDTGELFF. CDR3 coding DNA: TGTGCCTCACGGACAGGGAGGGACACCGGGGAGCTGTTTTTT.

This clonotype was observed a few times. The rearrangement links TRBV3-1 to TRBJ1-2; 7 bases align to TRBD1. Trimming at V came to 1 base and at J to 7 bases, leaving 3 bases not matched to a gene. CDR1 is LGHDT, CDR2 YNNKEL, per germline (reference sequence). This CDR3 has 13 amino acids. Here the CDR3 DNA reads TGTGCCAGCAGCCAAGGAGGGGGCGGTGGCTACACCTTC. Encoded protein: CASSQGGGGGYTF. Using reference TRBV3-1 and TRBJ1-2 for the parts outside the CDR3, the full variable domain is DTAVSQTPKYLVTQMGNDKSIKCEQNLGHDTMYWYKQDSKKFLKIMFSYNNKELIINETVPNRFSPKSPDKAHLNLHINSLELGDSAVYFCASSQGGGGGYTFGSGTRLTVV.

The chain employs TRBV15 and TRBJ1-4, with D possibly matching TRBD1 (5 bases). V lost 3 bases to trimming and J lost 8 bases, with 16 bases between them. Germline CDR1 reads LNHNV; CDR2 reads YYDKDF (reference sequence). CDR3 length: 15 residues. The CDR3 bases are TGTGCCACCAGCAGTCCGACAGCGGGGCGGGAAAAACTGTTTTTT. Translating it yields CATSSPTAGREKLFF.

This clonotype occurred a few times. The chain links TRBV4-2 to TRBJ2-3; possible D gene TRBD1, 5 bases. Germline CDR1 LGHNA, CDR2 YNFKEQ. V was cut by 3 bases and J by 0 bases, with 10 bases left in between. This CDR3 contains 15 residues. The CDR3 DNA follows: TGTGCCAGCAGCCATGGGGCTTCAAGCACAGATACGCAGTATTTT. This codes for CASSHGASSTDTQYF.

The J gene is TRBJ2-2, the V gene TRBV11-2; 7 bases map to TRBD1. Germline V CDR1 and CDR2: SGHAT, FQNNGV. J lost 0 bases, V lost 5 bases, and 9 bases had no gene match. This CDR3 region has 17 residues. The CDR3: CASSPWTGEANTGELFF. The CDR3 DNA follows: TGTGCCAGCAGCCCTTGGACAGGAGAGGCGAACACCGGGGAGCTGTTTTTT.